Below are 20 T cell receptor beta chains sequenced from a single sample in a study of cytomegalovirus exposure and HLA in healthy donors. The primer mix had 60 Vbeta and 13 Jbeta primers. TCRdb's table, derived via immunoSEQ multiplex PCR, lists solely in-frame clones and lacks some. The repertoire holds about 210,000 clones, with around 84% as singletons. Sequencing used PBMCs. The receptors were gathered from a girl aged 2 to 10 in good health and CMV-seronegative.

The rearrangement uses TRBV28 and TRBJ1-1; D gene ambiguous. V dropped 3 bases and J dropped 5 bases, with 10 bases sitting between them. The CDR3 has 13 residues. CDR1 is MDHEN and CDR2 is SYDVKM in the germline V gene. The CDR3 region is CASSFSTETEAFF. DNA of the CDR3: TGTGCCAGCAGTTTCTCTACAGAAACTGAAGCTTTCTTT. The variable domain in full, completed from reference TRBV28 and TRBJ1-1, reads DVKVTQSSRYLVKRTGEKVFLECVQDMDHENMFWYRQDPGLGLRLIYFSYDVKMKEKGDIPEGYSVSREKKERFSLILESASTNQTSMYLCASSFSTETEAFFGQGTRLTVV.

This chain links TRBV13 with TRBJ1-1, with D possibly TRBD1 on 6 matching bases. In germline, CDR1 is PRHDT, CDR2 FYEKMQ (reference sequence). The ends were cut back, 6 bases at V and 6 bases at J, with 8 bases in the middle. This CDR3 comprises 11 residues. CDR3: CASSYRAEAFF. In nucleotides, the CDR3 is TGTGCCAGCAGTTACAGGGCTGAAGCTTTCTTT.

The chain is built from TRBV5-4 and TRBJ2-1; the D gene is possibly TRBD1 (6 bases). The ends were cut back, 0 bases at V and 13 bases at J, with 11 bases in the middle. Germline V CDR1 and CDR2: SGHNT, YYREEE (reference sequence). This CDR3 is 12 amino acids long. The CDR3 region is CASSLAEGDQFF. The DNA for the CDR3 is TGTGCCAGCAGCTTGGCCGAGGGGGACCAGTTCTTC. The whole variable domain, remainder taken from reference TRBV5-4 and TRBJ2-1, is ETGVTQSPTHLIKTRGQQVTLRCSSQSGHNTVSWYQQALGQGPQFIFQYYREEENGRGNFPPRFSGLQFPNYSSELNVNALELDDSALYLCASSLAEGDQFFGPGTRLTVL.

On this clone: This CDR3 is also generated by other DNA sequences in the sample. This rearrangement joins TRBV4-1 to TRBJ2-1; 11 bases line up with TRBD2. This CDR3 has 16 residues. From germline, CDR1 is MGHRA and CDR2 YSYEKL. J lost 4 bases, V lost 0 bases, and 2 bases had no gene match. In DNA form, the CDR3 reads TGCGCCAGCAGCCAAGACCTAGCGGGAGGATACAATGAGCAGTTCTTC. Protein sequence: CASSQDLAGGYNEQFF.

Of note for this clone: Other nucleotide sequences in the sample specify the same CDR3. The chain is built from TRBV25-1 and TRBJ2-7; 7 bases are a match to TRBD1. V was clipped by 4 bases and J by 0 bases; unmatched bases: 9. This CDR3 is built from 16 residues. Germline loops: CDR1 MGHDK, CDR2 SYGVNS. CDR3 DNA sequence: TGTGCCAGCAGTGCCCGCACCGGGACAGACTCCTACGAGCAGTACTTC. Its translation is CASSARTGTDSYEQYF.

The genes are TRBV27 and TRBJ2-2, with D possibly TRBD2 on 6 matching bases. Trimming removed 7 bases at V and 3 bases at J, with 15 bases between. The V gene's germline CDR1 is MNHEY and CDR2 SMNVEV (reference sequence). This CDR3 spans 15 amino acids. The CDR3 spells CASMGRGRDTGELFF. The CDR3 DNA reads TGTGCCAGCATGGGGCGGGGTAGGGACACCGGGGAGCTGTTTTTT.

The rearrangement links TRBV2 to TRBJ1-5; TRBD1 agrees at 12 bases. This CDR3 region has 16 residues. After removal of 7 bases from V and 7 bases from J, the junction contained 11 bases not matched to a gene. Germline CDR1 reads SNHLY; CDR2 reads FYNNEI. DNA for the CDR3: TGTGCCAGCACCGTGGGGACAGGGGGCGCGGGGCAGCCCCAGCATTTT. As protein: CASTVGTGGAGQPQHF.

The gene calls are TRBV5-1 and TRBJ2-5, with 13 bases fitting TRBD2. Germline CDR1 reads SGHRS; CDR2 reads YFSETQ. The CDR3 is 16 amino acids. J gave up 3 bases and V 4 bases, and 6 bases lay outside the gene matches. The CDR3 nucleotides read TGCGCCAGCAGCCCGGGACTAGCGGGATTTAAAGAGACCCAGTACTTC. Amino acids: CASSPGLAGFKETQYF.

The chain links TRBV29-1 to TRBJ1-1; the D gene is possibly TRBD1 (6 bases). Germline V lookup: CDR1 SQVTM, CDR2 ANQGSEA. Trimming took off 6 bases at V and 0 bases at J, with 8 bases between the two ends. CDR3 length: 12 amino acids. The CDR3 bases are TGCAGCGTAGGACAGTTGAACACTGAAGCTTTCTTT. Encoded protein: CSVGQLNTEAFF.

This clone was seen a handful of times. The gene calls are TRBV6-6 and TRBJ1-1; maybe TRBD1 (5 bases). Germline V gene data show CDR1 as MNHNY and CDR2 as SVGAGI (reference sequence). This CDR3 region has 14 residues. Trimming removed 8 bases from V and 1 base from J, with 14 bases in between. In nucleotides, the CDR3 is TGTGCCAGCGGCCTCGGCAGGGCGAACACTGAAGCTTTCTTT. Protein product: CASGLGRANTEAFF.

The chain uses TRBV30 and TRBJ1-1, with D perhaps matching TRBD1 (6 bases). With 8 bases removed from V and 4 bases from J, the gap between germline ends came to 14 bases. Germline CDR1 GTSNPN, CDR2 SVGIG (reference sequence). The CDR3 contains 12 residues. The CDR3 loop is CARNRDITEAFF. DNA for the CDR3: TGTGCCAGGAACCGGGACATCACTGAAGCTTTCTTT.

The chain combines TRBV11-2 with TRBJ2-7; D remains unclear. The germline V gene has CDR1 SGHAT and CDR2 FQNNGV. V lost 0 bases, J lost 4 bases, and 4 bases lay in between. The length of the CDR3 is 12 residues. In nucleotides, the CDR3 is TGTGCCAGCAGCTTAGAGTCGTACGAGCAGTACTTC. This codes for CASSLESYEQYF.

This sequence joins TRBV6-4 and TRBJ2-1; D is ambiguous. The CDR3 loop spans 8 amino acids. Germline-derived CDR1 and CDR2 are MRHNA and SNTAGT. CDR3 protein: CLHNEQFF. Written as DNA, the CDR3 is TGTCTCCACAATGAGCAGTTCTTC.

The chain has TRBV2 and TRBJ1-6; weak D call: TRBD1 (6 bases). V was shortened by 6 bases and J by 7 bases, with 13 bases between the two germline ends. CDR1 is SNHLY and CDR2 is FYNNEI in the germline V gene. CDR3 length: 14 residues. The CDR3 DNA sequence: TGTGCCAGCAGAAACAGGGTTGACAATTCACCCCTCCACTTT. This translates into CASRNRVDNSPLHF.

This clone was counted only a few times. The chain combines TRBV11-2 with TRBJ2-3, with 9 bases identical to TRBD2. Germline V gene data show CDR1 as SGHAT and CDR2 as FQNNGV. CDR3 size: 16 residues. Trimming at V came to 1 base and at J to 0 bases, leaving 2 bases not matched to a gene. In nucleotides, the CDR3 is TGTGCCAGCAGCTTAGGTCTAGCGGGAAGCACAGATACGCAGTATTTT. Amino acid sequence: CASSLGLAGSTDTQYF.

This rearrangement joins TRBV4-1 to TRBJ2-1, with unresolved D. Germline V gene sequence: CDR1 MGHRA, CDR2 YSYEKL. Trimming left V 1 base short and J 2 bases short, with 21 bases between. The CDR3 runs 19 residues. CDR3 sequence (DNA): TGCGCCAGCAGCCAAGTTACCACTAAATACGGAAAACCCTACAATGAGCAGTTCTTC. Its translation is CASSQVTTKYGKPYNEQFF.

This clone was recorded once. The chain has TRBV30 and TRBJ2-3; the D gene is possibly TRBD1 (6 bases). Trimming took off 3 bases at V and 3 bases at J, with 10 bases between the two ends. Looked up from germline, CDR1 is GTSNPN and CDR2 is SVGIG (reference sequence). CDR3 length: 13 residues. The CDR3 reads CAWREQGTDTQYF. CDR3 nucleotide sequence: TGTGCCTGGAGGGAACAGGGAACAGATACGCAGTATTTT.

A note on this clone: This sample includes further DNA sequences coding for the same CDR3. The rearrangement joins TRBV11-2 to TRBJ1-1; the D gene is possibly TRBD1 (5 bases). This CDR3 contains 13 residues. Germline CDR1 reads SGHAT; CDR2 reads FQNNGV. The V gene lost 0 bases and the J gene lost 4 bases, with 6 bases spanning the gap. CDR3 sequence: CASSLERGTEAFF. Written as DNA, the CDR3 is TGTGCCAGCAGCTTAGAAAGGGGCACTGAAGCTTTCTTT.

V is TRBV5-4 and J is TRBJ2-3; the match to TRBD1 covers 7 bases. The germline CDR1 and CDR2 sequences are SGHNT and YYREEE (reference sequence). V shed 4 bases and J 2 bases; nucleotides not matched to a gene: 4. This CDR3 spans 14 amino acids. CDR3 protein: CASSPTGITDTQYF. The CDR3 nucleotides are TGTGCCAGCAGCCCGACAGGGATCACAGATACGCAGTATTTT.

A word on this clone: Distinct nucleotide sequences in the sample also encode this CDR3. The V and J genes are TRBV2 and TRBJ2-7, with 8 bases matching TRBD1. The CDR3 sequence is 13 residues long. Trimming took 4 bases from V and 2 from J; bases not matched to a gene: 1. CDR1 and CDR2 from the germline V gene are SNHLY and FYNNEI. The CDR3 region has the DNA TGTGCCAGCAGTGTGGACAGGGCCTACGAGCAGTACTTC. Protein sequence: CASSVDRAYEQYF.